The clone carrying this T cell receptor (beta chain) has more than one count but fewer than ten. Trimming shortened V by 5 bases and J by 1 base, and 12 bases separated the two germline ends. The CDR3 covers 15 residues. Germline V gene sequence: CDR1 LNHDA, CDR2 SQIVND (reference sequence). The participants were between about 18 and 90 years old and came from 20 to 30 US areas. Assay used: immunoSEQ multiplex PCR; TCRdb lists only in-frame clones, some missing. The repertoire includes 200,000 to 250,000 clones, roughly 84% of them detected once, and approximately 6.6% sits in the top ten. This entry is derived from a study of blood T cell repertoires in COVID-19.

The sequencing input was PBMCs or T cells enriched from blood (not recorded which). This chain links TRBV19 with TRBJ1-5; D is uncertain. The sequence was obtained from a woman in her 40s who had recovered from COVID-19. The CDR3 DNA follows: TGTGCCAGTAGTGGAACAGTCTTCAGCAATCAGCCCCAGCATTTT. It is translated as CASSGTVFSNQPQHF.